The 6 T cell receptor beta chains listed next were all sequenced from one sample in a study of blood T cell repertoires in COVID-19. The protocol was immunoSEQ multiplex PCR, while the TCRdb copy is restricted to in-frame clones and leaves out a portion. The data show over 85,000 clones, 70% to 90% seen once. Sequenced: peripheral blood. Receptor source: a man in his forties or fifties with active COVID-19.

The chain employs TRBV27 and TRBJ1-3, with D unresolved. The CDR3 contains 13 residues. V was shortened by 2 bases and J by 0 bases, with 2 bases between the two germline ends. Germline V gene sequence: CDR1 MNHEY, CDR2 SMNVEV (reference sequence). CDR3 coding DNA: TGTGCCAGCAGTTTACGCTCTGGAAACACCATATATTTT. Translating gives CASSLRSGNTIYF.

The chain combines TRBV5-6 with TRBJ1-6, with 8 bases that match TRBD1. This CDR3 is built from 15 residues. With 7 bases clipped from V and 7 bases from J, the junction kept 10 bases outside the gene matches. CDR1 and CDR2 (germline): SGHDT, YYEEEE. CDR3 region: CASHGSQGANSPLHF. The CDR3 nucleotides are TGTGCCAGCCACGGCTCCCAGGGGGCGAATTCACCCCTCCACTTT.

V gene TRBV5-4 combines with J gene TRBJ1-6, with 8 bases fitting TRBD1. Looked up from germline, CDR1 is SGHNT and CDR2 is YYREEE (reference sequence). The CDR3 has 18 residues. Germline trimming cut 4 bases from V and 3 bases from J; bases unmatched to any gene: 12. The CDR3 DNA reads as TGTGCCAGCAGCCCCGGCGGGGAGACAGGGGTCTATAATTCACCCCTCCACTTT. Translating it yields CASSPGGETGVYNSPLHF.

The chain joins TRBV3-1 (or the pseudogene TRBV3-2) to TRBJ1-6; D is perhaps TRBD1 (5 bases). This CDR3 spans 17 amino acids. V lost 2 bases and J lost 7, with 18 bases in between. Germline V gene lookup returns CDR1 LGHDT and CDR2 YNNKEL (reference sequence). CDR3 nucleotides: TGTGCCAGCAGCCAACCGCTCTCAGGGAAAGGGAATTCACCCCTCCACTTT. It specifies CASSQPLSGKGNSPLHF.

The chain is built from TRBV7-3 and TRBJ2-6; possible D gene TRBD2, 5 bases. This CDR3 has 13 amino acids. In germline, CDR1 is SGHTA, CDR2 FQGTGA. V was pared by 5 bases and J by 3 bases, with 5 bases between. The CDR3 region is CASSRDGANVLTF. The CDR3 coding sequence is TGTGCCAGCAGCCGGGATGGGGCCAACGTCCTGACTTTC.

In its sample, this clone was seen once. The rearrangement links TRBV4-1 to TRBJ2-2; the D gene is possibly TRBD2 (5 bases). Germline V gene sequence: CDR1 MGHRA, CDR2 YSYEKL. This CDR3 has 17 residues. The V gene lost 4 bases and the J gene lost 4 bases, with 19 bases spanning the gap. The CDR3 here is CASSRQGRLAGTGELFF. CDR3 bases: TGCGCCAGCAGCCGGCAAGGGCGCCTAGCAGGCACCGGGGAGCTGTTTTTT.